This entry lists 14 T cell receptor beta chains sequenced from one sample in a study of molecular identifiers for immune sequencing clone quantification. MiXCR was run by TCRdb on the PCR reads, yielding one entry per CDR3 protein. Of 400,000 to 600,000 distinct CDR3 sequences detected, 25% appear once; the ten largest clones hold over 0.6%. The sequenced material came from naive CD8+ T cells from blood, with Jurkat cell RNA spiked in. As for subset: FACS-sorted CD8+CD4-CCR7+CD45RA+ naive T cells. The origin of the receptors is a human donor in good health. Some libraries in this study had Jurkat cell RNA spiked in.

V gene TRBV11-3 combines with J gene TRBJ1-1; D call uncertain. The CDR3 is made up of 13 amino acids. The V end was cut by 0 bases, the J end by 7 bases, with 9 bases between. Germline CDR1 and CDR2: SGHNT and YENEEA. The CDR3 sequence is CASSLEFGNEAFF. In DNA, the CDR3 is TGTGCCAGCAGCTTAGAGTTTGGCAATGAAGCTTTCTTT.

This chain links TRBV19 with TRBJ2-1, with 10 bases aligning to TRBD1. Germline CDR1 reads LNHDA; CDR2 reads SQIVND (reference sequence). This CDR3 contains 15 residues. V dropped 5 bases and J dropped 5; count of bases not matched to a gene: 6. This chain's CDR3 is CASSLGTGVHNEQFF. The CDR3 coding sequence is TGTGCCAGTAGTCTCGGGACAGGGGTCCACAATGAGCAGTTCTTC.

This clonotype appeared many times. The chain joins TRBV6-2 or TRBV6-3 to TRBJ2-3; D remains unclear. V was trimmed by 2 bases and J by 2 bases, leaving 5 bases between them. CDR1 and CDR2 from the germline V gene are MNHEY and SVGEGT. The CDR3 runs 13 residues. In DNA, the CDR3 is TGTGCCAGCAGTTACGGGGACACAGATACGCAGTATTTT. Translation gives CASSYGDTDTQYF.

This clonotype occurred a few times. Here the CDR3 DNA reads TGCGCCAGCAGCGAGGACAGGGATCTTCGCGAGCAGTACTTC. Translating it yields CASSEDRDLREQYF. The chain recombines TRBV5-1 with TRBJ2-7; 8 positions match TRBD1. CDR1 and CDR2 (germline): SGHRS, YFSETQ. J gave up 6 bases and V 4 bases, and 9 bases lay outside the gene matches. The CDR3 sequence is 14 residues long. Combining the CDR3 with reference TRBV5-1 and TRBJ2-7 gives the whole variable domain KAGVTQTPRYLIKTRGQQVTLSCSPISGHRSVSWYQQTPGQGLQFLFEYFSETQRNKGNFPGRFSGRQFSNSRSEMNVSTLELGDSALYLCASSEDRDLREQYFGPGTRLTVT.

This clonotype was seen a handful of times. An end of the junction does not agree with germline; a read error may underlie this. This sequence joins TRBV5-3 and TRBJ2-1, with a possible D match to TRBD2 (7 bases). TRBV5-3 is treated as an ORF (open reading frame) with a function not yet certain. The CDR3 length is 16 residues. In DNA, the CDR3 is TGTGCCAGCAGCTTAAAACTAGCGAGGGGGAGGAATGAGCAGTTCTTC. Translated, it gives CASSLKLARGRNEQFF.

This clonotype was counted only a few times. This sequence joins TRBV7-9 and TRBJ2-2; D is tentatively TRBD1 or TRBD2 (5 bases each). Germline lookup yields CDR1 SEHNR and CDR2 FQNEAQ (reference sequence). The ends were cut back, 5 bases at V and 5 bases at J, with 21 bases in the middle. The CDR3 has 17 residues. CDR3 in amino acids: CASSPSPGQGQTGELFF. DNA of the CDR3: TGTGCCAGCAGCCCTAGCCCGGGGCAGGGCCAGACCGGGGAGCTGTTTTTT.

This clonotype was picked up a small number of times. CDR3 amino acids: CASSYGQFKPAVPQETQYF. The CDR3 nucleotides are TGTGCCAGCAGTTACGGACAATTTAAGCCCGCAGTACCACAAGAGACCCAGTACTTC. V usage is TRBV6-2 or TRBV6-3 and J usage is TRBJ2-5; TRBD1 might be the D (5 bases). Trimming pared 2 bases from V and 2 bases from J, leaving 24 bases between. The CDR3 runs 19 residues. The germline V gene encodes CDR1 MNHEY and CDR2 SVGEGT.

The rearrangement uses TRBV5-6 and TRBJ2-7; 7 bases map to TRBD2. Germline lookup yields CDR1 SGHDT and CDR2 YYEEEE. The CDR3 runs to 14 residues. The junction had 6 bases not matched to a gene; V was cut back by 2 bases and J by 4 bases. CDR3: CASSFQAGSYEQYF. The DNA of the CDR3 is TGTGCCAGCAGCTTTCAAGCGGGAAGTTACGAGCAGTACTTC.

On this clonotype: A clone one base away is much larger, so this may be a read error. The rearrangement joins TRBV28 to TRBJ2-5; 11 bases are a match to TRBD2. The CDR3 extends over 18 amino acids. CDR1 and CDR2 (germline): MDHEN, SYDVKM. The chain's CDR3 is CASGLVAGGPFYQETQYF. CDR3 sequence (DNA): TGTGCCAGCGGTTTAGTAGCGGGAGGGCCTTTTTACCAAGAGACCCAGTACTTC.

Worth noting for this clonotype: Being one base from a much bigger clone, this may be a read error. Since no conserved phenylalanine or tryptophan closes the CDR3, a read error is the likely cause. This chain joins TRBV7-9 and TRBJ1-3; D not certain. Trimming cost V 1 base and J 0 bases, with 4 bases left between them. This CDR3 is 14 amino acids long. Germline V gene data show CDR1 as SEHNR and CDR2 as FQNEAQ (reference sequence). This CDR3 reads CASSLVSSGNTIYL. The CDR3 DNA is TGTGCCAGCAGCTTAGTGAGCTCTGGAAACACCATATATCTT.

The V and J genes are TRBV6-6 and TRBJ2-7; D remains unclear. Trimming took off 4 bases at V and 4 bases at J, with 8 bases between the two ends. The CDR3 runs to 12 residues. CDR1 is MNHNY and CDR2 is SVGAGI in the germline V gene (reference sequence). The CDR3 loop reads CASSFPNYEQYF. For the CDR3, the DNA is TGTGCCAGCAGTTTCCCAAATTACGAGCAGTACTTC.

J is TRBJ1-1 and V is TRBV21-1. TRBV21-1 is flagged as a pseudogene. This CDR3 has 11 amino acids. The CDR3 loop is CASSKNREAFF. CDR3 nucleotide sequence: TGTGCCAGCAGCAAAAACCGAGAAGCTTTCTTT.

This clonotype was counted ten times or more. CDR3 protein: CAFRLAGAEYNEQFF. The CDR3 nucleotides are TGTGCCTTCCGACTAGCGGGGGCAGAATACAATGAGCAGTTCTTC. The V call is TRBV30, the J call TRBJ2-1; 12 bases line up with TRBD2. Germline values: CDR1 GTSNPN, CDR2 SVGIG (reference sequence). This CDR3 is 15 amino acids long. With V trimmed by 7 bases and J by 4 bases, 8 bases remained unmatched.

The J gene is TRBJ1-1, the V gene TRBV25-1; D possibly corresponds to TRBD1 (5 bases). The CDR3 has 15 amino acids. The germline V gene encodes CDR1 MGHDK and CDR2 SYGVNS. With 2 bases removed from V and 7 bases from J, the gap between germline ends came to 17 bases. In nucleotides, the CDR3 is TGTGCCAGCAGTGAAGGACTATCAAGGGGTGATGAAGCTTTCTTT. Translated, it gives CASSEGLSRGDEAFF.